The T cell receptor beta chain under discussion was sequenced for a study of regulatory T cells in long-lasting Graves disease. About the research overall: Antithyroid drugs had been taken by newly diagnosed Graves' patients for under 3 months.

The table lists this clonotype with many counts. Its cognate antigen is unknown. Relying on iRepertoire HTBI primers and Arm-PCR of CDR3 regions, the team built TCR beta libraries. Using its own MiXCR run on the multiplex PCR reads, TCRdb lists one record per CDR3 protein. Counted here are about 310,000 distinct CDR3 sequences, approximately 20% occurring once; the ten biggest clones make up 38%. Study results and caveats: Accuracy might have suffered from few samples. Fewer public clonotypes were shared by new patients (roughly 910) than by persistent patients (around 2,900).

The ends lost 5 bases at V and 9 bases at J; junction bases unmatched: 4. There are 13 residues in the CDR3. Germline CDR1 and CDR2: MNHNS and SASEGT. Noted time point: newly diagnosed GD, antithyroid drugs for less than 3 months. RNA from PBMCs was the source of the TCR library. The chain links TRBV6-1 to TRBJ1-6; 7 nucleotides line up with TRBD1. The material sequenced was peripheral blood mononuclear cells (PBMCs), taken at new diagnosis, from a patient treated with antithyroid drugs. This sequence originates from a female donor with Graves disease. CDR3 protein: CASSRYRGSPLHF. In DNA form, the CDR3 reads TGTGCCAGCAGTCGCTACAGGGGTTCACCCCTCCACTTT.